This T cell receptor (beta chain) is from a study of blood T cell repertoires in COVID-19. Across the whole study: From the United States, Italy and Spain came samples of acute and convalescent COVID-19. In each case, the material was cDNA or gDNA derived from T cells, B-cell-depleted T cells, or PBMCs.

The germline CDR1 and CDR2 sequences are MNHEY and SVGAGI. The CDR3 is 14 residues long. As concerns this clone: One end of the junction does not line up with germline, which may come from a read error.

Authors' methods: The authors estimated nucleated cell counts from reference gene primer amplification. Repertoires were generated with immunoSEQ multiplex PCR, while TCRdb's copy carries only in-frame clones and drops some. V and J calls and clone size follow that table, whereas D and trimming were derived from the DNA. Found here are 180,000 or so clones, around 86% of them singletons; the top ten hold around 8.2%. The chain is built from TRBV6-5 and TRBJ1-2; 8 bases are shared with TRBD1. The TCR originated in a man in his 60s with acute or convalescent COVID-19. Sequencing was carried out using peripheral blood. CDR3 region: CASSYPGQGARTSF. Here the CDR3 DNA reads TGTGCCAGCAGTTACCCCGGGCAGGGGGCGCGGACCTCCTTC.